These T cell receptor beta chains were read from a single sample in a study of Ad26.COV2.S vaccination and SARS-CoV-2 variants. Generated by immunoSEQ multiplex PCR, the TCRdb table keeps only in-frame clones and is missing some. The repertoire holds approximately 500,000 clones, with 87% as singletons. The material sequenced was peripheral blood, taken in a trial of Ad26.COV2.S vaccine versus placebo. The receptors were sampled from a person between 18 and 59 years old who received the Ad26.COV2.S COVID-19 vaccine or a placebo. Both conserved end residues are part of each CDR3. A D gene is named only where the DNA matches it firmly. Size is stated for part of the rows, as once, few or many counts, or as a class when the clone is expanded.

v_gene: TRBV28; abundance: NA; j_gene: TRBJ1-2; d_gene: NA; CDR3nt: TGTGCCAGCAGTTTTCGACAGGTCTATGGCTACACCTTC; CDR3aa: CASSFRQVYGYTF
v_gene: TRBV27; abundance: NA; j_gene: TRBJ2-7; d_gene: NA; CDR3nt: TGTGCCAGCAGCCCCGTTATGGACTACGAGCAGTACTTC; CDR3aa: CASSPVMDYEQYF
v_gene: TRBV29-1; abundance: NA; j_gene: TRBJ2-7; d_gene: NA; CDR3nt: TGCAGCGTAGAAGAGACTGGGGTCTCCTACGAGCAGTACTTC; CDR3aa: CSVEETGVSYEQYF
v_gene: TRBV10-3; abundance: NA; j_gene: TRBJ2-1; d_gene: NA; CDR3nt: TGTGCCATCAGTGACTCCCTCCGACCGAGAGCCTCCAATGAGCAGTTCTTC; CDR3aa: CAISDSLRPRASNEQFF
v_gene: TRBV14; abundance: NA; j_gene: TRBJ2-2; d_gene: NA; CDR3nt: TGTGCCAGCAGCCAAGATCTTCCCTCGGCTAGCGGGGAGCTGTTTTTT; CDR3aa: CASSQDLPSASGELFF
v_gene: TRBV13; abundance: NA; j_gene: TRBJ2-7; d_gene: TRBD1; CDR3nt: TGTGCCAGCAGCGCGGGACAGGGGGCTTACGAGCAGTACTTC; CDR3aa: CASSAGQGAYEQYF
v_gene: TRBV30; abundance: NA; j_gene: TRBJ2-5; d_gene: NA; CDR3nt: TGTGCCTGGAAGTCAGAAAGTACGGAGACCCAGTACTTC; CDR3aa: CAWKSESTETQYF
v_gene: TRBV5-1; abundance: NA; j_gene: TRBJ1-6; d_gene: TRBD1; CDR3nt: TGCGCCAGCAGCTACGACAGGGGGGATTCACCCCTCCACTTT; CDR3aa: CASSYDRGDSPLHF
v_gene: TRBV5-4; abundance: NA; j_gene: TRBJ2-2; d_gene: NA; CDR3nt: TGTGCCAGCAGCTTGGTTACCGGCGGGGAGCTGTTTTTT; CDR3aa: CASSLVTGGELFF
v_gene: TRBV28; abundance: NA; j_gene: TRBJ2-3; d_gene: TRBD2; CDR3nt: TGTGCCAGCAGACATCACGGGACTAGCGAAGATACGCAGTATTTT; CDR3aa: CASRHHGTSEDTQYF
v_gene: TRBV7-2; abundance: NA; j_gene: TRBJ2-3; d_gene: TRBD2; CDR3nt: TGTGCCAGCAGCCAGACTAGCGGGAGAGGGGATACGCAGTATTTT; CDR3aa: CASSQTSGRGDTQYF
v_gene: TRBV28; abundance: NA; j_gene: TRBJ2-7; d_gene: NA; CDR3nt: TGTGCCAGCGCGCCTCTGGGGGCCTCCTACGAGCAGTACTTC; CDR3aa: CASAPLGASYEQYF
v_gene: TRBV19; abundance: NA; j_gene: TRBJ2-1; d_gene: NA; CDR3nt: TGTGCCAGTAGTGTGGCGGGAAACAACTACAATGAGCAGTTCTTC; CDR3aa: CASSVAGNNYNEQFF
v_gene: TRBV30; abundance: NA; j_gene: TRBJ2-3; d_gene: NA; CDR3nt: TGTGCCTGGAGCCCCGGACTCCGAGATACGCAGTATTTT; CDR3aa: CAWSPGLRDTQYF
v_gene: TRBV7-8; abundance: NA; j_gene: TRBJ2-7; d_gene: NA; CDR3nt: TGTGCCAGCAGCCCGTACCGACTCTCCTACGAGCAGTACTTC; CDR3aa: CASSPYRLSYEQYF
v_gene: TRBV5-5; abundance: NA; j_gene: TRBJ1-4; d_gene: NA; CDR3nt: TGTGCCAGCAGCTTTGCGTCCCGGGGGGCGGGCGAAAAACTGTTTTTT; CDR3aa: CASSFASRGAGEKLFF
v_gene: TRBV19; abundance: NA; j_gene: TRBJ1-2; d_gene: TRBD1; CDR3nt: TGTGCCAGTAGTGCGGACAGGGACCCTCGTGGCTACACCTTC; CDR3aa: CASSADRDPRGYTF
v_gene: TRBV6-5; abundance: NA; j_gene: TRBJ2-7; d_gene: NA; CDR3nt: TGTGCCAGCAGTTACGGGGGTCTAGGCGCCTACGAGCAGTACTTC; CDR3aa: CASSYGGLGAYEQYF
v_gene: TRBV27; abundance: few; j_gene: TRBJ2-7; d_gene: NA; CDR3nt: TGTGCCAGCAGAGCAGGAGTTTCAGAGCAGTACTTC; CDR3aa: CASRAGVSEQYF
v_gene: TRBV5-3; abundance: NA; j_gene: TRBJ1-2; d_gene: NA; CDR3nt: TGTGCCAGAAGCTTGGGGGCAGGTATCGAGAAGGATGGCTACACCTTC; CDR3aa: CARSLGAGIEKDGYTF
v_gene: TRBV6-5; abundance: NA; j_gene: TRBJ2-1; d_gene: NA; CDR3nt: TGTGCCAGCCGCACGGGAGACAGTAAGCAGTTCTTC; CDR3aa: CASRTGDSKQFF
v_gene: TRBV27; abundance: NA; j_gene: TRBJ2-7; d_gene: TRBD2; CDR3nt: TGTGCCGTCGCCAGGACTAGCGGGAGGCACGAGCAGTACTTC; CDR3aa: CAVARTSGRHEQYF
v_gene: TRBV19; abundance: NA; j_gene: TRBJ2-1; d_gene: NA; CDR3nt: TGTGCCAGTAGTGCAAGGAAGACAGGTAATTGGCGCTCCTACAATGAGCAGTTCTTC; CDR3aa: CASSARKTGNWRSYNEQFF
v_gene: TRBV3-1/TRBV3-2; abundance: NA; j_gene: TRBJ2-1; d_gene: TRBD2; CDR3nt: TGTGCCAGCAGCCAGACTAGCGGGAGGGCCAATGAGCAGTTCTTC; CDR3aa: CASSQTSGRANEQFF
v_gene: TRBV30; abundance: once; j_gene: TRBJ2-2; d_gene: TRBD2; CDR3nt: TGTGCCTGGAGGGGACTAGCGAACACCGGGGAGCTGTTTTTT; CDR3aa: CAWRGLANTGELFF
v_gene: TRBV28; abundance: NA; j_gene: TRBJ2-7; d_gene: TRBD1; CDR3nt: TGTGCCAGCAGTTTAGGGGACAGGGGGCGGGGGAAGCAGTACTTC; CDR3aa: CASSLGDRGRGKQYF
v_gene: TRBV29-1; abundance: NA; j_gene: TRBJ1-1; d_gene: NA; CDR3nt: TGCAGCGCCGGGAACACTGAAGCTTTCTTT; CDR3aa: CSAGNTEAFF
v_gene: TRBV19; abundance: NA; j_gene: TRBJ1-1; d_gene: TRBD1; CDR3nt: TGTGCCAGTAGTATCCCGGGAACAGGGGGTAGAGCTTTCTTT; CDR3aa: CASSIPGTGGRAFF
v_gene: TRBV6-5; abundance: NA; j_gene: TRBJ1-2; d_gene: NA; CDR3nt: TGTGCCAGCCTCCATGGGTCGAGTGGCTACACCTTC; CDR3aa: CASLHGSSGYTF
v_gene: TRBV6-1; abundance: NA; j_gene: TRBJ2-1; d_gene: NA; CDR3nt: TGTGCCAGCAGTGAAGCTTTCGCGGGAAGTAGAAATGAGCAGTTCTTC; CDR3aa: CASSEAFAGSRNEQFF
v_gene: TRBV28; abundance: NA; j_gene: TRBJ1-2; d_gene: NA; CDR3nt: TGTGCCAGCAGTTCGCCCGGATATGGCTACACCTTC; CDR3aa: CASSSPGYGYTF
v_gene: TRBV20-1; abundance: NA; j_gene: TRBJ2-1; d_gene: NA; CDR3nt: TGCAGTGCTAGTGGGGATCAAAATGAGCAGTTCTTC; CDR3aa: CSASGDQNEQFF
v_gene: TRBV30; abundance: NA; j_gene: TRBJ2-1; d_gene: NA; CDR3nt: TGTGCCTGGAGTGGGTACCTGGGGGATGAGCAGTTCTTC; CDR3aa: CAWSGYLGDEQFF
v_gene: TRBV7-2; abundance: once; j_gene: TRBJ1-1; d_gene: NA; CDR3nt: TGTGCCAGCAGCTTGGACAGCAAGAACACTGAAGCTTTCTTT; CDR3aa: CASSLDSKNTEAFF
v_gene: TRBV19; abundance: NA; j_gene: TRBJ2-1; d_gene: TRBD1; CDR3nt: TGTGCCAGTAGCTCGACAGGGAGTGGGGTGAATGAGCAGTTCTTC; CDR3aa: CASSSTGSGVNEQFF
v_gene: TRBV9; abundance: few; j_gene: TRBJ1-1; d_gene: TRBD1; CDR3nt: TGTGCCAGCAGCGCCGGGACAGTAGTCACTGAAGCTTTCTTT; CDR3aa: CASSAGTVVTEAFF
v_gene: TRBV7-9; abundance: NA; j_gene: TRBJ1-1; d_gene: TRBD1; CDR3nt: TGTGCCAGCAGCAACCAACAGGGGGGGAACACTGAAGCTTTCTTT; CDR3aa: CASSNQQGGNTEAFF
v_gene: TRBV3-1/TRBV3-2; abundance: NA; j_gene: TRBJ2-7; d_gene: NA; CDR3nt: TGTGCCAGCAGCCGGGGCAGCCCTTACGAGCAGTACTTC; CDR3aa: CASSRGSPYEQYF
v_gene: TRBV19; abundance: NA; j_gene: TRBJ2-2; d_gene: NA; CDR3nt: TGTGCCAGTACCGGGGCCCCTTCCACCGGGGAGCTGTTTTTT; CDR3aa: CASTGAPSTGELFF
v_gene: TRBV4-1; abundance: NA; j_gene: TRBJ2-7; d_gene: TRBD2; CDR3nt: TGCGCCAGCAGTCCTATAGCGGGAGCCTACGAGCAGTACTTC; CDR3aa: CASSPIAGAYEQYF
v_gene: TRBV2; abundance: once; j_gene: TRBJ2-7; d_gene: NA; CDR3nt: TGTGCCAGCAGCTCCAGGCCCGACTCGTTCGAGCAGTACTTC; CDR3aa: CASSSRPDSFEQYF
v_gene: TRBV3-1/TRBV3-2; abundance: NA; j_gene: TRBJ2-3; d_gene: NA; CDR3nt: TGTGCCAGCAGCCCGGAAGGGGCGGCCACGAATACGCAGTATTTT; CDR3aa: CASSPEGAATNTQYF
v_gene: TRBV2; abundance: NA; j_gene: TRBJ1-5; d_gene: NA; CDR3nt: TGTGCCAGTACCTTGGGCAATCAGCCCCAGCATTTT; CDR3aa: CASTLGNQPQHF
v_gene: TRBV4-2; abundance: NA; j_gene: TRBJ2-5; d_gene: TRBD2; CDR3nt: TGTGCCGACCCTAGCGGGAGGGATCCAAGAGTTGGGACCCAGTACTTC; CDR3aa: CADPSGRDPRVGTQYF
v_gene: TRBV18; abundance: NA; j_gene: TRBJ2-5; d_gene: NA; CDR3nt: TGTGCCAGCTCACCATCTGAGGGGCGGTGGGCCCAGTACTTC; CDR3aa: CASSPSEGRWAQYF
v_gene: TRBV27; abundance: NA; j_gene: TRBJ2-7; d_gene: TRBD1; CDR3nt: TGTGCCAGCAAGGTCCGGGACAGGGAGGTCTACGAGCAGTACTTC; CDR3aa: CASKVRDREVYEQYF
v_gene: TRBV19; abundance: NA; j_gene: TRBJ1-6; d_gene: NA; CDR3nt: TGTGCCAGTAGTATTTCGGGTGGTAGATCACCCCTCCACTTT; CDR3aa: CASSISGGRSPLHF
v_gene: TRBV11-2; abundance: NA; j_gene: TRBJ2-3; d_gene: NA; CDR3nt: TGTGCCAGCAGCTTAGATCGCGCAACAGATACGCAGTATTTT; CDR3aa: CASSLDRATDTQYF
v_gene: TRBV7-2; abundance: NA; j_gene: TRBJ1-6; d_gene: NA; CDR3nt: TGTGCCAGCAGCTTAGCCGGGGCGCAGCACCCCCACTTT; CDR3aa: CASSLAGAQHPHF
v_gene: TRBV29-1; abundance: NA; j_gene: TRBJ1-5; d_gene: TRBD1; CDR3nt: TGCAGCGCCCGACAGGGTGGTGGCAATCAGCCCCAGCATTTT; CDR3aa: CSARQGGGNQPQHF
v_gene: TRBV5-1; abundance: NA; j_gene: TRBJ2-2; d_gene: NA; CDR3nt: TGCGCCAGCACCCCTCCGGGCCGGGTCGGCACCGGGGAGCTGTTTTTT; CDR3aa: CASTPPGRVGTGELFF
v_gene: TRBV5-1; abundance: NA; j_gene: TRBJ1-1; d_gene: NA; CDR3nt: TGCGCCAGCAGCTCCTCGGGGGGTGTGAACACTGAAGCTTTCTTT; CDR3aa: CASSSSGGVNTEAFF
v_gene: TRBV12-3/TRBV12-4; abundance: NA; j_gene: TRBJ1-1; d_gene: NA; CDR3nt: TGTGCCAGCAGTTTCGGGCGGGGAGCTTTCTTT; CDR3aa: CASSFGRGAFF
v_gene: TRBV18; abundance: NA; j_gene: TRBJ1-6; d_gene: TRBD1; CDR3nt: TGTGCCAGCTCACCCCGGGACAGGGGGTCCTATAATTCACCCCTCCACTTT; CDR3aa: CASSPRDRGSYNSPLHF
v_gene: TRBV19; abundance: few; j_gene: TRBJ1-5; d_gene: TRBD1; CDR3nt: TGTGCCAGTAACCCGACAGGGGCCCAGCCCCAGCATTTT; CDR3aa: CASNPTGAQPQHF
v_gene: TRBV3-1/TRBV3-2; abundance: NA; j_gene: TRBJ2-5; d_gene: TRBD2; CDR3nt: TGTGCCAGCAGCCAAGAGACTAGCGGCCCGGAGACCCAGTACTTC; CDR3aa: CASSQETSGPETQYF
v_gene: TRBV19; abundance: NA; j_gene: TRBJ2-7; d_gene: TRBD2; CDR3nt: TGTGCCAGCTGCCAAGCGGGAGGACACGAGCAGTACTTC; CDR3aa: CASCQAGGHEQYF
v_gene: TRBV18; abundance: NA; j_gene: TRBJ2-2; d_gene: NA; CDR3nt: TGTGCCAGCTCCCAGGACGCCAGTCCGAACACCGGGGAGCTGTTTTTT; CDR3aa: CASSQDASPNTGELFF
v_gene: TRBV7-9; abundance: few; j_gene: TRBJ2-7; d_gene: NA; CDR3nt: TGTGCCAGCAGCTGGGGCCCTTCCTACGAGCAGTACTTC; CDR3aa: CASSWGPSYEQYF